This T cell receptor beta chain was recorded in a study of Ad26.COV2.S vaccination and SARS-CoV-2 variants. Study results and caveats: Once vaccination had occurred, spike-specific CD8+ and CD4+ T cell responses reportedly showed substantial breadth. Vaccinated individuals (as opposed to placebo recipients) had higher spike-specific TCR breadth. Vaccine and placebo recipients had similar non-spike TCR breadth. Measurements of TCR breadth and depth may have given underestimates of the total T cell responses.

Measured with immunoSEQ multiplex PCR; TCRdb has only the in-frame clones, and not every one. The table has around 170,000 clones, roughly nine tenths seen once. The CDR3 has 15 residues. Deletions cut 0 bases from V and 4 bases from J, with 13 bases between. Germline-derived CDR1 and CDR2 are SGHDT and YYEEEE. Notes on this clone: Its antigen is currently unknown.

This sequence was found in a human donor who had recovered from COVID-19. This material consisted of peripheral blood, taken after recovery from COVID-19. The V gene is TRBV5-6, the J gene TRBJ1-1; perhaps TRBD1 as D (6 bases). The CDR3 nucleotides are TGTGCCAGCAGCTTGGGAGGAGGGGGTCTCACTGAAGCTTTCTTT. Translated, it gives CASSLGGGGLTEAFF.